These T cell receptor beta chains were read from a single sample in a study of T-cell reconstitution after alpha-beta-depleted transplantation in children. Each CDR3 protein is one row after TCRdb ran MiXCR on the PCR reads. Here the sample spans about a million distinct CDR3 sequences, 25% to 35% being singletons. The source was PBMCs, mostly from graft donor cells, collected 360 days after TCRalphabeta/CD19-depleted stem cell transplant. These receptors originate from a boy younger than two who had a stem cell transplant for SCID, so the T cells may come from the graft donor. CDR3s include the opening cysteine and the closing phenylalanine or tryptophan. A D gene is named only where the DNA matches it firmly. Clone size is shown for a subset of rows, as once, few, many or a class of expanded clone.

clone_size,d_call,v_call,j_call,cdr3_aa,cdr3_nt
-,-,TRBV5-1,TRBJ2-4,CASSLVGGGAKNIQYF,TGCGCCAGCAGCTTGGTAGGAGGCGGAGCCAAAAACATTCAGTACTTC
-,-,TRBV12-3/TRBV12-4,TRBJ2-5,CASNPRTEQETQYF,TGTGCCAGCAATCCTCGGACAGAGCAAGAGACCCAGTACTTC
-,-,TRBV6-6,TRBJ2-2,CASAGDYTGELFF,TGTGCCAGCGCCGGAGACTACACCGGGGAGCTGTTTTTT
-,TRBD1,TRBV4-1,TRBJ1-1,CASSHSTPGTAMNTEAFF,TGCGCCAGCAGCCATTCGACCCCAGGGACAGCAATGAACACTGAAGCTTTCTTT
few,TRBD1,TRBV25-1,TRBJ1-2,CASRPSEGANYGYTF,TGTGCCAGCAGACCTTCTGAGGGGGCGAACTATGGCTACACCTTC
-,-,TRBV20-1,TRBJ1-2,CSAAHRVTGYTF,TGCAGTGCCGCACATCGTGTAACGGGCTACACCTTC
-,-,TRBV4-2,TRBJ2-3,CASSQDRSWGGTDTQYF,TGTGCCAGCAGCCAAGACCGGTCGTGGGGTGGCACAGATACGCAGTATTTT
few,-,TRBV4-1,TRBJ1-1,CASSQDDGEGNEAFF,TGCGCCAGCAGCCAAGATGACGGGGAGGGGAATGAAGCTTTCTTT
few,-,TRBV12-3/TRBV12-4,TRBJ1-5,CASSPARGFLNQPQHF,TGTGCCAGCAGTCCCGCCAGGGGCTTTCTAAATCAGCCCCAGCATTTT
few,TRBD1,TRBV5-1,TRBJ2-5,CASSLLTGKETQYF,TGCGCCAGCAGCTTGTTGACAGGGAAAGAGACCCAGTACTTC
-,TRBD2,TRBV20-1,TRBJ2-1,CSARDSAGDNEQFF,TGCAGTGCTAGAGATTCAGCGGGGGATAATGAGCAGTTCTTC
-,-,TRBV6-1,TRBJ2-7,CASSAHGTRSYEQYF,TGTGCCAGCAGTGCCCACGGGACTCGATCCTACGAGCAGTACTTC
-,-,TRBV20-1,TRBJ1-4,CSALRDTHEKLFF,TGCAGTGCCCTCCGGGACACGCATGAAAAACTGTTTTTT
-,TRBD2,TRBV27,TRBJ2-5,CASSPKGLPQETQYF,TGTGCCAGCAGTCCAAAGGGACTACCCCAAGAGACCCAGTACTTC
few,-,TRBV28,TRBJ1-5,CASLGGGGQPQHF,TGTGCCAGCCTAGGGGGGGGCGGTCAGCCCCAGCATTTT
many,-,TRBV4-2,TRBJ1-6,CASGRDGNSPLHF,TGTGCCAGCGGGCGGGACGGGAATTCACCCCTCCACTTT
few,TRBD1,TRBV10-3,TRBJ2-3,CAISGGRGPDTQYF,TGTGCCATCAGTGGAGGCAGGGGGCCAGATACGCAGTATTTT
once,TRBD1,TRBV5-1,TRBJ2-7,CASSLASGTGTHEQYF,TGCGCCAGCAGCTTGGCCTCCGGGACAGGGACCCACGAGCAGTACTTC
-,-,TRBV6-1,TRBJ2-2,CASRQRLYAGELFF,TGTGCCAGCAGACAGAGACTATATGCCGGGGAGCTGTTTTTT
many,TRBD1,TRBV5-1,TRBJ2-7,CASSLGQGDEQYF,TGCGCCAGCAGCTTGGGACAGGGTGACGAGCAGTACTTC
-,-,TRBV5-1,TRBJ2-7,CASSLGQDANEQYF,TGCGCCAGCAGCTTGGGACAGGACGCCAACGAGCAGTACTTC
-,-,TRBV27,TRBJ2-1,CASSLVAAPRGQFF,TGTGCCAGCAGTTTAGTAGCGGCCCCTCGGGGGCAGTTCTTC
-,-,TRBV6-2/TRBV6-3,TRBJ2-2,CASSFSRGGTGELFF,TGTGCCAGCAGTTTCTCCAGGGGAGGGACCGGGGAGCTGTTTTTT
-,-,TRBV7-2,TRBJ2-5,CASSLVTGSETQYF,TGTGCCAGCAGCTTAGTAACAGGGTCAGAGACCCAGTACTTC
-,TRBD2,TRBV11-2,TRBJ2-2,CASSISPGTSGGPGELFF,TGTGCCAGCAGCATTAGTCCCGGGACTAGCGGGGGGCCCGGGGAGCTGTTTTTT
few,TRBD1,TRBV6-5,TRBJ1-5,CASSPDRGGQPQHF,TGTGCCAGCAGTCCCGACAGGGGAGGGCAGCCCCAGCATTTT
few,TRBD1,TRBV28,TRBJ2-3,CASSLPYGQGRFTDTQYF,TGTGCCAGCAGTTTACCCTACGGACAGGGAAGATTTACAGATACGCAGTATTTT
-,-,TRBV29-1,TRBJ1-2,CSVGVRDGYTF,TGCAGCGTTGGTGTACGGGATGGCTACACCTTC
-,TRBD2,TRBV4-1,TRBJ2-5,CASSQPLAGEARKTQYF,TGCGCCAGCAGCCAACCCCTAGCGGGGGAGGCTCGAAAGACCCAGTACTTC
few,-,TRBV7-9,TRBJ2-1,CASSLTGEYNEQFF,TGTGCCAGCAGTTTGACCGGGGAATACAATGAGCAGTTCTTC
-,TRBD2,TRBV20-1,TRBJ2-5,CSARGHLGGGRETQYF,TGCAGTGCTAGAGGTCACTTAGGCGGGGGGAGAGAGACCCAGTACTTC
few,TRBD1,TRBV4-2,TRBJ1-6,CASSRDAPGTGDNSPLHF,TGTGCCAGCAGCCGGGATGCTCCCGGGACAGGGGATAATTCACCCCTCCACTTT
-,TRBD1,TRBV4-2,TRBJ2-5,CASSQVPGTGEETQYF,TGTGCCAGCAGCCAAGTCCCGGGGACAGGGGAAGAGACCCAGTACTTC
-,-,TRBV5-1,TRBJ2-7,CASSFKTDSYEQYF,TGCGCCAGCAGCTTCAAGACGGACTCCTACGAGCAGTACTTC
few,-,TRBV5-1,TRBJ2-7,CASSLGLTGDEQYF,TGCGCCAGCAGCTTGGGCCTGACGGGTGACGAGCAGTACTTC
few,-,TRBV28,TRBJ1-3,CASSPQGGANTIYF,TGTGCCAGCAGTCCACAGGGAGGTGCGAACACCATATATTTT
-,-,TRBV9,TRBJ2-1,CASSVGLGGNEQFF,TGTGCCAGCAGCGTAGGTCTGGGGGGCAATGAGCAGTTCTTC
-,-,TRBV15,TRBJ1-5,CATSRDSLNQPQHF,TGTGCCACCAGCAGAGACAGCCTCAATCAGCCCCAGCATTTT
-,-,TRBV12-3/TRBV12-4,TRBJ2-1,CASGNRRAYNEQFF,TGTGCCAGCGGAAACCGTCGCGCCTACAATGAGCAGTTCTTC
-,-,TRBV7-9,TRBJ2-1,CASGGGPGGEQFF,TGTGCCAGCGGGGGGGGGCCAGGTGGTGAGCAGTTCTTC
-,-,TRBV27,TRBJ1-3,CASMFSRVPGNTIYF,TGTGCCAGCATGTTCTCGAGGGTACCTGGAAACACCATATATTTT
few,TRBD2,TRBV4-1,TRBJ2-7,CASSPSGTSGGAYEQYF,TGCGCCAGCAGCCCCTCCGGGACTAGCGGGGGGGCCTACGAGCAGTACTTC
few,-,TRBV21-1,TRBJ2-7,CASSRHGTAYEQYF,TGTGCCAGCAGCCGCCACGGGACAGCCTACGAGCAGTACTTC
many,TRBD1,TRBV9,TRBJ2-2,CASSVVPGTANTGELFF,TGTGCCAGCAGCGTAGTACCAGGGACAGCGAACACCGGGGAGCTGTTTTTT
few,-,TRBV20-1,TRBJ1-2,CSARGVGYTF,TGCAGTGCTAGAGGTGTCGGCTACACCTTC
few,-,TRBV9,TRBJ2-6,CASSVPDRTGANVLTF,TGTGCCAGCAGCGTCCCCGACAGAACCGGGGCCAACGTCCTGACTTTC
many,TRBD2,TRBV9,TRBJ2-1,CASSSSGGVSYNEQFF,TGTGCCAGCAGCTCTAGCGGGGGGGTTTCCTACAATGAGCAGTTCTTC
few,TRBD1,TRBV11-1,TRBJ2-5,CASSPRRTTGGGFSVETQYF,TGTGCCAGCAGCCCAAGGAGGACCACAGGGGGTGGTTTTTCCGTGGAGACCCAGTACTTC
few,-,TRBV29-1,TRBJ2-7,CSVGGLTDSYEQYF,TGCAGCGTTGGGGGCCTTACAGATTCCTACGAGCAGTACTTC
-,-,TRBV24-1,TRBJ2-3,CATSDDSTQDTQYF,TGTGCCACCAGTGATGACTCGACGCAAGATACGCAGTATTTT
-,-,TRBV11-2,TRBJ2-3,CASSSGLPNGDTQYF,TGTGCCAGCAGCTCGGGACTCCCGAATGGAGATACGCAGTATTTT
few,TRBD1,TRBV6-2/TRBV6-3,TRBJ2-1,CASSYPGTATYNEQFF,TGTGCCAGCAGTTACCCCGGGACAGCCACGTACAATGAGCAGTTCTTC
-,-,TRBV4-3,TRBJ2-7,CASSQEWRGPYEQYF,TGCGCCAGCAGCCAAGAGTGGAGGGGACCCTACGAGCAGTACTTC
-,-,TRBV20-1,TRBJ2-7,CSARDRVGGAYEQYF,TGCAGTGCTAGAGATCGAGTGGGGGGTGCCTACGAGCAGTACTTC
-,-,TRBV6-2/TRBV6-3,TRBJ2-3,CASSPQGAQIPSTGRVAQYF,TGTGCCAGCAGCCCCCAAGGGGCACAGATACCATCCACGGGGCGGGTGGCGCAGTATTTT